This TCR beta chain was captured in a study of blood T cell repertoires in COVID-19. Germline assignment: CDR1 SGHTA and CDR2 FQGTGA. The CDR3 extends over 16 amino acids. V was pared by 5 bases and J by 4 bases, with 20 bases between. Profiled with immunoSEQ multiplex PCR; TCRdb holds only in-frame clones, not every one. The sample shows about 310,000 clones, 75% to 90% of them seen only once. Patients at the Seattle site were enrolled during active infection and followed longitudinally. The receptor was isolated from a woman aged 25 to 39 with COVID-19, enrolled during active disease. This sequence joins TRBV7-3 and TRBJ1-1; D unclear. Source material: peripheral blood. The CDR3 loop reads CASSKSGGPFGTEAFF. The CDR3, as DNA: TGTGCCAGCAGCAAATCGGGAGGACCCTTCGGCACTGAAGCTTTCTTT.